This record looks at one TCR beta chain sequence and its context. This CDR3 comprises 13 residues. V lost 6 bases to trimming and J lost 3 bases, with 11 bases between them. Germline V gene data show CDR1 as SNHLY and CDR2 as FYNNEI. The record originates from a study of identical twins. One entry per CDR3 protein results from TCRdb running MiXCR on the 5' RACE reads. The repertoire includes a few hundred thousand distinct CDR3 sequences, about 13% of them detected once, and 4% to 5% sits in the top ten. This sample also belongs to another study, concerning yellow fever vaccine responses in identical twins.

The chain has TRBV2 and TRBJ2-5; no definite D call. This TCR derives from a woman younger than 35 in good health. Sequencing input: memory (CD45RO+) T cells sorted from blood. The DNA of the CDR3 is TGTGCCAGCAGCATCGACGGTGAAGAGACCCAGTACTTC. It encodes CASSIDGEETQYF.